Presented here are 14 T cell receptor beta chains from one specimen sequenced in a study of T cells in Graves' hyperthyroidism and ophthalmopathy. RNA transcripts served as the template for amplifying TCR beta CDR3 regions. A set of HTBI primers served as the primers for a first-round RT-PCR of the TCR CDR3. One entry per CDR3 protein results from TCRdb running MiXCR on the multiplex PCR reads. Of 300,000 to 400,000 distinct CDR3 sequences in the sample, 21% are singletons; the top ten hold 50%. The sequencing sample was made of blood. The receptors come from a woman aged 45-59 years with Graves' hyperthyroidism.

This clonotype was seen more than once but under ten times. The V gene is TRBV18, the J gene TRBJ2-3, with 8 bases aligning to TRBD2. The junction had 9 bases not matched to a gene; V was cut back by 0 bases and J by 4 bases. CDR3 length: 17 amino acids. In germline, CDR1 is KGHSH, CDR2 LQKENI. Written as DNA, the CDR3 is TGTGCCAGCTCACCACCACGGACTAGCCGGGAAGCAGATACGCAGTATTTT. Translating it yields CASSPPRTSREADTQYF.

This clonotype was observed a handful of times. This chain links TRBV5-1 with TRBJ1-2; no clear D gene. The CDR3 is 14 amino acids. Trimming left V 0 bases short and J 5 bases short, with 11 bases between. Germline V CDR1 and CDR2: SGHRS, YFSETQ. The CDR3 nucleotides read TGCGCCAGCAGCTTGGACTCAGGAAGTTATGGCTACACCTTC. Protein: CASSLDSGSYGYTF.

This clonotype has a count of ten or more. CDR3 protein: CASSSPRQGRGYGYTF. DNA for the CDR3: TGTGCCAGCAGCTCTCCCAGACAGGGAAGGGGCTATGGCTACACCTTC. The gene calls are TRBV11-2 and TRBJ1-2; 7 bases match TRBD1. The V gene end was trimmed by 4 bases and the J gene end by 4 bases; junction bases not matched to a gene: 12. CDR3 length: 16 amino acids. Germline CDR1 reads SGHAT; CDR2 reads FQNNGV.

This clonotype was recorded many times. The chain uses TRBV2 and TRBJ1-1; D ambiguous. The CDR3 is 14 residues long. V lost 5 bases, J lost 4 bases, and 14 bases lay in between. Germline V gene sequence: CDR1 SNHLY, CDR2 FYNNEI. The CDR3 DNA sequence: TGTGCCAGCAGTTTGGGCCCCCAGGTCACTGAAGCTTTCTTT. This codes for CASSLGPQVTEAFF.

This sequence joins TRBV3-1 and TRBJ2-5; D remains unclear. The germline V gene encodes CDR1 LGHDT and CDR2 YNNKEL (reference sequence). The CDR3 is made up of 15 amino acids. V was cut by 5 bases and J by 2 bases, with 15 bases left in between. The CDR3 DNA is TGTGCCAGCAGCATCCGACTGACTCAACAAGAGACCCAGTACTTC. Its protein is CASSIRLTQQETQYF.

V is TRBV7-8 and J is TRBJ1-5; tentatively, D is TRBD1 (6 bases). The germline V gene encodes CDR1 SGHVS and CDR2 FQNEAQ. The CDR3 totals 14 residues. V lost 7 bases to trimming and J lost 4 bases, with 14 bases between them. The CDR3 spells CASTSQGLNQPQHF. CDR3 nucleotide sequence: TGTGCCAGCACCTCACAGGGTCTGAATCAGCCCCAGCATTTT.

This clonotype was counted ten times or more. The chain uses TRBV12-3 or TRBV12-4 and TRBJ2-7; D is possibly TRBD2 (7 bases). CDR3 length: 14 amino acids. Trimming cost V 8 bases and J 4 bases, with 18 bases left between them. CDR3: CASGVGGGRYEQYF. The CDR3 nucleotides are TGTGCCAGCGGGGTTGGGGGGGGGCGATACGAGCAGTACTTC.

This clonotype occurred many times. The genes are TRBV6-1 and TRBJ2-6; maybe TRBD1 (6 bases). The CDR3 has 16 residues. Looked up from germline, CDR1 is MNHNS and CDR2 is SASEGT. Trimming removed 7 bases from V and 0 bases from J, with 13 bases in between. DNA for the CDR3: TGTGCCAGCAAGGGGGAACAGAGCTCTGGGGCCAACGTCCTGACTTTC. The encoded protein is CASKGEQSSGANVLTF.

This clonotype has at least ten counts. The V call is TRBV6-5, the J call TRBJ1-1; D is undetermined. The ends were cut back, 1 base at V and 6 bases at J, with 9 bases in the middle. The CDR3 contains 13 residues. Per germline, CDR1 MNHEY and CDR2 SVGAGI. This chain's CDR3 is CASSYYERAEAFF. Written as DNA, the CDR3 is TGTGCCAGCAGTTACTACGAGAGGGCTGAAGCTTTCTTT.

This clonotype was counted at least ten times. The chain carries TRBV7-8 and TRBJ2-7, with TRBD2 as a possible D gene (5 bases). Trimming took off 2 bases at V and 5 bases at J, with 7 bases between the two ends. The CDR3 runs to 12 residues. Germline V gene lookup returns CDR1 SGHVS and CDR2 FQNEAQ. CDR3 bases: TGTGCCAGCAGCTTATCGGGGAACGAGCAGTACTTC. This encodes CASSLSGNEQYF. The full variable domain, with the rest looked up from reference TRBV7-8 and TRBJ2-7, is GAGVSQSPRYKVAKRGQDVALRCDPISGHVSLFWYQQALGQGPEFLTYFQNEAQLDKSGLPSDRFFAERPEGSVSTLKIQRTQQEDSAVYLCASSLSGNEQYFGPGTRLTVT.

This clonotype occurred many times. The genes are TRBV2 and TRBJ2-3; D remains ambiguous. Trimming pared 2 bases from V and 6 bases from J, leaving 3 bases between. Germline CDR1 and CDR2: SNHLY and FYNNEI. There are 11 residues in the CDR3. The CDR3 reads CASSELDTQYF. CDR3 DNA sequence: TGTGCCAGCAGTGAATTGGATACGCAGTATTTT.

This clonotype was observed at least ten times. V gene TRBV2 combines with J gene TRBJ1-2, with 8 bases identical to TRBD1. From germline, CDR1 is SNHLY and CDR2 FYNNEI. The CDR3 contains 13 residues. V lost 1 base to trimming and J lost 7 bases; unmatched junction nucleotides: 2. As DNA, the CDR3 is TGTGCCAGCAGTGAAGAACAGGGGGTTGGCTACACCTTC. Residues: CASSEEQGVGYTF.

In its sample, this clonotype was seen a few times. This sequence joins TRBV10-3 and TRBJ2-6; TRBD1 might be the D (6 bases). CDR1 and CDR2 (germline): ENHRY, SYGVKD. Between the trimmed V and J ends, which lost 5 bases and 1 base, there was a span of 15 bases. The length of the CDR3 is 17 residues. CDR3 bases: TGTGCCATCAGTATAACCAAACAGGGATCTGGGGCCAACGTCCTGACTTTC. This codes for CAISITKQGSGANVLTF.

This clonotype was seen a few times. One end of the junction varies from germline; a read error may be responsible. This rearrangement joins TRBV28 to TRBJ2-1; TRBD1 aligns across 10 bases. CDR1 is MDHEN, CDR2 SYDVKM, per germline. The CDR3 covers 14 residues. CDR3 residues: CASRTGGSHNEQFF. CDR3 nucleotide sequence: TGTGCCAGCAGGACAGGGGGCTCCCACAATGAGCAGTTCTTC.